These T cell receptor beta chains were read from a single sample in a study of blood T cell repertoires in COVID-19. Produced via immunoSEQ multiplex PCR; TCRdb's table is partial and in-frame only. This sample has approximately 62,000 clones; roughly 72% occur once, and the top ten carry 5.5% to 7%. The sample comprised peripheral blood. The origin of the receptors is a woman aged 50 to 60 with active or convalescent COVID-19. Each CDR3 is given with its conserved first and last residue. Each record gives: clone size, V gene, J gene, D gene, CDR3 DNA, CDR3 protein. A D gene is named only where the DNA matches it firmly. Clone size is not always given. Where it is, it says once, few, many or a class for expanded clones.

>NA|TRBV10-3|TRBJ2-1|TRBD2
TGTGCCATCAGCTCGCCGGGACTAGCGGGATACAATGAGCAGTTCTTC
CAISSPGLAGYNEQFF
>NA|TRBV4-3|TRBJ1-1|NA
TGCGCCAGCAGCCAGGCATCCGCACGTGGCACTGAAGCTTTCTTT
CASSQASARGTEAFF
>NA|TRBV2|TRBJ2-3|TRBD1
TGTGCTACACAGGGGGGCGGAAGAGAAGATACGCAGTATTTT
CATQGGGREDTQYF
>many|TRBV7-3|TRBJ2-5|NA
TGTGCCAGCAGCTCCACTAGGGGGGAGACCCAGTACTTC
CASSSTRGETQYF
>NA|TRBV9|TRBJ2-7|TRBD2
TGTGCCAGCAGCGTAAGCGCCGGGACTACACCTTACGAGCAGTACTTC
CASSVSAGTTPYEQYF
>NA|TRBV30|TRBJ2-1|NA
TGTGCCTGGAGTGACCGACTAGTCGAGCAGTTCTTC
CAWSDRLVEQFF
>NA|TRBV9|TRBJ2-5|NA
TGTGCCAGCAGCGCCGGAGGAGGGAGGCAAGAGACCCAGTACTTC
CASSAGGGRQETQYF
>few|TRBV6-1|TRBJ1-1|TRBD1
TGTGCCAGCAGTGAAAGGGCGACAGGGGGGAACACTGAAGCTTTCTTT
CASSERATGGNTEAFF
>NA|TRBV21-1|TRBJ2-3|NA
TGTGCCAGCAGCGCAGGGACAGCCGCGAATACGCAGTATTTT
CASSAGTAANTQYF
>NA|TRBV9|TRBJ2-1|TRBD2
TGTGCCAGCAGTTCAGGACTAGCGGGAGTGAACAATGAGCAGTTCTTC
CASSSGLAGVNNEQFF
>NA|TRBV4-3|TRBJ1-3|NA
TGCGCCAGCAGCCAATCAGGGTCTGGAAACACCATATATTTT
CASSQSGSGNTIYF
>NA|TRBV6-5|TRBJ2-1|TRBD2
TGTGCCAGCAGGCGGACTAGCGGGGTATACAATGAGCAGTTCTTC
CASRRTSGVYNEQFF
>NA|TRBV14|TRBJ2-7|NA
TGTGCCAGCAGCCAAGTCCGGGACAATAACTACGAGCAGTACTTC
CASSQVRDNNYEQYF
>few|TRBV19|TRBJ2-1|NA
TGTGCCAGTAGTATAGGGACAGCCTACAATGAGCAGTTCTTC
CASSIGTAYNEQFF
>NA|TRBV19|TRBJ1-2|NA
TGTGCTAAAGTAAGGGGTCTTAACTATGGCTACACCTTC
CAKVRGLNYGYTF
>NA|TRBV24-1|TRBJ1-2|TRBD1
TGTGCCACCAGTGATTCAGGCAGGACAGGTGGCTACACCTTC
CATSDSGRTGGYTF
>NA|TRBV27|TRBJ1-1|TRBD1
TGTGCCAGCAGATCGACAGGGGGAGGGAGGTCTAGCACTGAAGCTTTCTTT
CASRSTGGGRSSTEAFF
>NA|TRBV5-8|TRBJ1-4|NA
TGTGCCAGCAGCTTGGGCCAGTCCCCAACTAATGAAAAACTGTTTTTT
CASSLGQSPTNEKLFF
>NA|TRBV5-1|TRBJ1-2|NA
TGCGCCAGCAGCTTAAACCCAGGTCTCCTCTATGGCTACACCTTC
CASSLNPGLLYGYTF
>NA|TRBV27|TRBJ1-1|TRBD1
TGTGCCAGCAGGCAAACCACAGGGGGCCACACTGAAGCTTTCTTT
CASRQTTGGHTEAFF
>once|TRBV7-9|TRBJ1-1|TRBD1
TGTGCCAGCAGCTTGGACAGGGGGCGAGCTTTCTTT
CASSLDRGRAFF
>NA|TRBV25-1|TRBJ1-2|TRBD1
TGTGCCAGCAGTGAAGGCAGGGGGCTTGGCTACACCTTC
CASSEGRGLGYTF
>NA|TRBV6-2/TRBV6-3|TRBJ1-1|NA
TGTGCCAGCAGTTACTCTACCGGGGCTTTCTTT
CASSYSTGAFF
>NA|TRBV30|TRBJ2-2|TRBD2
TGTGCCTGGGATCTAGCGGGAGGGACCGGGGAGCTGTTTTTT
CAWDLAGGTGELFF
>NA|TRBV2|TRBJ2-5|NA
TGTGCCAGCAGTGGGGAGGGGGATAGGATGGGTCTGGTGTGGACCCAGTACTTC
CASSGEGDRMGLVWTQYF
>NA|TRBV7-9|TRBJ2-1|TRBD2
TGTGCCAGCAGCTCCACGGGAGGGCAACGCTCCTACAATGAGCAGTTCTTC
CASSSTGGQRSYNEQFF
>few|TRBV2|TRBJ2-1|NA
TGTGCCAGCAGTGTGGGCGGGACGTCCTACAATGAGCAGTTCTTC
CASSVGGTSYNEQFF
>NA|TRBV30|TRBJ1-5|TRBD1
TGTGCCTGGAGTGGACACAGGGGGTATAGCAATCAGCCCCAGCATTTT
CAWSGHRGYSNQPQHF
>NA|TRBV19|TRBJ2-5|TRBD1
TGTGCCAGTAGTATCACAGGGGGTCAAGAGACCCAGTACTTC
CASSITGGQETQYF
>NA|TRBV12-3/TRBV12-4|TRBJ2-7|NA
TGTGCCAGCAGCCGGGGGTACGAGCAGTACTTC
CASSRGYEQYF
>NA|TRBV24-1|TRBJ2-3|NA
TGTGCCACCAGTGAAACGATCGCCGCGGGTCCCGGGCGTACGCAGTATTTT
CATSETIAAGPGRTQYF
>NA|TRBV24-1|TRBJ1-2|NA
TGTGCCACCAGTGATTCGGGTAGTAGGGGCCACACCTTC
CATSDSGSRGHTF
>NA|TRBV6-2/TRBV6-3|TRBJ1-2|NA
TGTGCCAGCAGCCGACAGAACCGTAACTATGGCTACACCTTC
CASSRQNRNYGYTF
>NA|TRBV5-1|TRBJ1-1|NA
TGCGCCAGCAGCTTGGGTGGGACAATCAGCCAGAACACTGAAGCTTTCTTT
CASSLGGTISQNTEAFF
>NA|TRBV15|TRBJ2-5|TRBD2
TGTGCCACCAGCAGAGATCGGGGGCCCGCGGGGGGAGAGACCCAGTACTTC
CATSRDRGPAGGETQYF
>NA|TRBV24-1|TRBJ2-3|TRBD2
TGTGCCACCAGTGAACGACTAGCGGGAGCGACAGATACGCAGTATTTT
CATSERLAGATDTQYF
>NA|TRBV4-2|TRBJ2-1|TRBD2
TGTGCCAGCAGCCAAAGACTAGCGGTTTACAATGAGCAGTTCTTC
CASSQRLAVYNEQFF
>NA|TRBV6-5|TRBJ1-3|NA
TGTGCCAGCTGGCAGGTAACGGAAAACACCATATATTTT
CASWQVTENTIYF
>NA|TRBV5-4|TRBJ2-1|NA
TGTGCCAGCAGCTCGGACTGGAATGAGCAGTTCTTC
CASSSDWNEQFF
>NA|TRBV5-8|TRBJ1-2|NA
TGTGCCAGCAGCTTGGGATGGGGCCCGACGGTGGTCTACACCTTC
CASSLGWGPTVVYTF
>NA|TRBV5-1|TRBJ1-1|TRBD1
TGCGCCAGCAGCCTTTTAAGCACAGGGGTGAACACTGAAGCTTTCTTT
CASSLLSTGVNTEAFF
>NA|TRBV5-1|TRBJ1-1|NA
TGCGCCAGCACCAAAGGGGGTACGAACACTGAAGCTTTCTTT
CASTKGGTNTEAFF
>NA|TRBV4-3|TRBJ2-7|NA
TGCGCCAGCAGCCAAACGGGGGTTGTCTCCTACGAGCAGTACTTC
CASSQTGVVSYEQYF
>NA|TRBV19|TRBJ2-4|TRBD2
TGTGCCAGTAGTCTAGCGGGAGGAGGGAGGAACATTCAGTACTTC
CASSLAGGGRNIQYF
>NA|TRBV6-6|TRBJ2-4|TRBD1
TGTGCCAGCAGTCATGGACAGGCGAAAAACATTCAGTACTTC
CASSHGQAKNIQYF
>NA|TRBV10-3|TRBJ2-3|TRBD1
TGTGCCATCAGGACAGGGGGTAGCACAGATACGCAGTATTTT
CAIRTGGSTDTQYF
>NA|TRBV9|TRBJ1-3|NA
TGTGCCAGCAGCCCCTCGTGGGCCTCTGGAAACACCATATATTTT
CASSPSWASGNTIYF
>NA|TRBV10-3|TRBJ2-7|TRBD2
TGTGCCATCCGGCGGGAGGGCCAGTCGGTCGAGCAGTACTTC
CAIRREGQSVEQYF
>NA|TRBV5-1|TRBJ2-1|TRBD2
TGCGCCAGCAGCTATAGCGGGGGGATGCCCTACAATGAGCAGTTCTTC
CASSYSGGMPYNEQFF
>NA|TRBV25-1|TRBJ2-5|NA
TGTGCCAGCAGAAATCGAGAGACCCAGTACTTC
CASRNRETQYF
>NA|TRBV2|TRBJ2-1|NA
TGTGCCAGCAGATTTCTTACGGCGGGAATCTACAATGAGCAGTTCTTC
CASRFLTAGIYNEQFF
>NA|TRBV19|TRBJ2-1|TRBD2
TGTGCCAGTAGTATGACTAGCGGGATGGGGTTTGTTGATGAGCAGTTCTTC
CASSMTSGMGFVDEQFF
>NA|TRBV29-1|TRBJ1-2|NA
TGCAGCGCGAGACAGGAATACTATGGCTACACCTTC
CSARQEYYGYTF
>NA|TRBV18|TRBJ2-1|TRBD2
TGTGCCAGCTCACCTGGGACTAGCGGAACCTACAATGAGCAGTTCTTC
CASSPGTSGTYNEQFF
>NA|TRBV7-6|TRBJ2-7|NA
TGTGCCAGCAGCCTACGACAGGCTCCCTTGGGGGAGCAGTACTTC
CASSLRQAPLGEQYF